This T cell receptor beta chain is drawn from a study of CD8 T cells in ankylosing spondylitis. Study-wide results and caveats: Both synovial fluid and blood in reactive arthritis had previously been reported to carry some motif variants. Clones that were linked to disease were CD8+ and were relatively rare in peripheral blood. Disease-linked clones reportedly concentrated significantly in matched ankylosing spondylitis synovial fluid. Ankylosing spondylitis blood appeared to carry a characteristic TCR beta motif of roughly 8 highly homologous variants.

The TCR beta libraries were generated through quantitative 5'-RACE incorporating molecular barcodes. TCRdb reanalysed the 5' RACE reads using MiXCR and keeps one entry per CDR3 protein. The table has hundreds of thousands of distinct CDR3 sequences, roughly 26% seen once; the top ten hold over 0.8%. Points on this clonotype: The antigen remains undetermined.

Germline CDR1 WSHSY, CDR2 SAAADI. Trimming removed 2 bases at V and 1 base at J, with 7 bases between. CDR3 length: 14 residues. The V gene is TRBV10-2, the J gene TRBJ2-3; no clear D gene. Material for sequencing was blood, either unsorted or a sorted T cell fraction (not recorded which). This sequence was found in a male donor with ankylosing spondylitis. CDR3 residues: CASSEPGGTDTQYF. DNA of the CDR3: TGCGCCAGCAGTGAGCCCGGCGGCACAGATACGCAGTATTTT.